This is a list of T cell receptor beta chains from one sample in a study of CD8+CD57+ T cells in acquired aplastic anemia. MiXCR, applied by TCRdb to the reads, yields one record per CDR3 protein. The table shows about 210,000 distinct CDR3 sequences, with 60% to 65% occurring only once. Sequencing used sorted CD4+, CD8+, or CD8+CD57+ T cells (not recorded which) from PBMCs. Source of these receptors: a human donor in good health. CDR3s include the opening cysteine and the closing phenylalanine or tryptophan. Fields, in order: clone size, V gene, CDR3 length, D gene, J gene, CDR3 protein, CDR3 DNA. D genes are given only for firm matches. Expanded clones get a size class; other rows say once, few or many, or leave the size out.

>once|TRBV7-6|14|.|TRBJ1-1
CASSLATVNTEAFF
TGTGCCAGCAGCTTAGCGACGGTTAACACTGAAGCTTTCTTT
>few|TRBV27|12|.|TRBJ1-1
CASSITGAEAFF
TGTGCCAGCAGTATCACAGGAGCTGAAGCTTTCTTT
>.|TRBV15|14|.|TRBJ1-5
CATSRGLSSQPQHF
TGTGCCACCAGCAGAGGTCTGAGCAGTCAGCCCCAGCATTTT
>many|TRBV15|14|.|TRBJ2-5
CATSRLEIQETQYF
TGTGCCACCAGCAGATTAGAAATCCAAGAGACCCAGTACTTC
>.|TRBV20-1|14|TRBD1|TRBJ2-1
CSAREGTGGFEQFF
TGCAGTGCTAGAGAAGGGACAGGGGGATTTGAGCAGTTCTTC
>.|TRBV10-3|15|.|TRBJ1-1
CAISETGTVNTEAFF
TGTGCCATCAGTGAAACCGGGACGGTGAACACTGAAGCTTTCTTT
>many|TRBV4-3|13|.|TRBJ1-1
CASSQVAGSEAFF
TGCGCCAGCAGCCAAGTGGCAGGGAGTGAAGCTTTCTTT
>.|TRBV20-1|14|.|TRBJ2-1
CSAAGADSYNEQFF
TGCAGTGCGGCCGGGGCGGACTCCTACAATGAGCAGTTCTTC
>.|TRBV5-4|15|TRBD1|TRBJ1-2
CASSLEGQGPDGYTF
TGTGCCAGCAGCTTGGAGGGACAGGGTCCGGATGGCTACACCTTC
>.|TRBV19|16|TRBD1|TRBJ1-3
CASSIRDRGLGSTIYF
TGTGCCAGTAGTATACGGGACAGGGGGCTCGGAAGCACCATATATTTT
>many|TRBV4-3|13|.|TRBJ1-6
CASSQEGYSPLHF
TGCGCCAGCAGCCAAGAGGGGTATTCACCCCTCCACTTT
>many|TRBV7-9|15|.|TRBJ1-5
CASSPGYDGNQPQHF
TGTGCCAGCAGCCCAGGGTATGACGGCAATCAGCCCCAGCATTTT
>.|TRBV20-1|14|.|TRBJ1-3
CSASVGGLGNTIYF
TGCAGTGCTAGTGTCGGGGGGCTTGGAAACACCATATATTTT
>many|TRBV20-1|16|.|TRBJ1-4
CSARDPDSSGLEKLFF
TGCAGTGCTAGAGATCCGGACAGTTCAGGACTCGAAAAACTGTTTTTT
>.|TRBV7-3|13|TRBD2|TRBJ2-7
CASSPGGLEEQYF
TGTGCCAGCAGCCCGGGGGGGTTGGAGGAGCAGTACTTC
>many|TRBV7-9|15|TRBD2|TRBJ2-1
CASSLGTSAPNEQFF
TGTGCCAGCAGCCTAGGGACTAGCGCTCCCAATGAGCAGTTCTTC
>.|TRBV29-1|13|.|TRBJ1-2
CSVEAGTAYGYTF
TGCAGCGTTGAGGCTGGGACTGCTTATGGCTACACCTTC
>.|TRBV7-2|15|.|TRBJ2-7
CAGSLAPGQGDEQYF
TGTGCCGGCAGCTTAGCGCCGGGTCAGGGCGACGAGCAGTACTTC
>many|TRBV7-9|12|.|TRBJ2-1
CASSLELNEQFF
TGTGCCAGCAGCTTAGAGCTAAATGAGCAGTTCTTC
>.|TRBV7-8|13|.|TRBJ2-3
CASSMHLTDTQYF
TGTGCCAGCAGTATGCACCTCACAGATACGCAGTATTTT
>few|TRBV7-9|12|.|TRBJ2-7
CASSLGAAEQYF
TGTGCCAGCAGTCTAGGGGCCGCCGAGCAGTACTTC
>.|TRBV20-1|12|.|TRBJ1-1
CSLRGLNTEAFF
TGCAGTCTCAGGGGATTGAACACTGAAGCTTTCTTT
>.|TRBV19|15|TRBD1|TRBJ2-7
CASRLRDRGWDEQYF
TGTGCCAGTAGACTGCGGGACAGGGGGTGGGACGAGCAGTACTTC
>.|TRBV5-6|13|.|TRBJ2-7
CASSFRGRYEQYF
TGTGCCAGCAGCTTTCGGGGGAGGTACGAGCAGTACTTC
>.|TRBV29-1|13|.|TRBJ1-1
CSVERTANTEAFF
TGCAGCGTTGAGAGGACGGCCAACACTGAAGCTTTCTTT
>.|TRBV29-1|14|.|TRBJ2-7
CSVGTGPGAFKQYF
TGCAGCGTAGGTACCGGGCCGGGGGCCTTTAAGCAGTACTTC
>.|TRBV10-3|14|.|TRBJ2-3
CAIRETPYTDTQYF
TGTGCCATCAGGGAGACCCCCTACACAGATACGCAGTATTTT
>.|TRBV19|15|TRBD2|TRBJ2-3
CASSIGRESTDTQYF
TGTGCCAGTAGTATTGGGAGGGAAAGCACAGATACGCAGTATTTT
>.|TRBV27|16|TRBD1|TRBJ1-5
CASRPGQGFSNQPQHF
TGTGCCAGCAGGCCGGGACAGGGTTTTAGCAATCAGCCCCAGCATTTT
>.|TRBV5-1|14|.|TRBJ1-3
CASSSDFTRNTIYF
TGCGCCAGCAGCTCGGACTTTACGAGAAACACCATATATTTT
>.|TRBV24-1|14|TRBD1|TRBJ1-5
CATSRGDGNQPQHF
TGTGCCACCAGCAGGGGGGACGGCAATCAGCCCCAGCATTTT
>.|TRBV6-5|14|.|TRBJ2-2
CASSSLLNTGELFF
TGTGCCAGCAGTTCCCTTTTGAACACCGGGGAGCTGTTTTTT
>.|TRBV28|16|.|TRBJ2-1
CASSSQREMKYNEQFF
TGTGCCAGCAGTTCACAACGGGAGATGAAATACAATGAGCAGTTCTTC
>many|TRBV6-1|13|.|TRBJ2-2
CASSDPDIGELFF
TGTGCCAGCAGCGACCCCGATATCGGGGAGCTGTTTTTT
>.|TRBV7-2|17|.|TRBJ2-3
CASSSPVGGGPADTQYF
TGTGCCAGCAGCTCCCCGGTTGGGGGGGGGCCTGCAGATACGCAGTATTTT
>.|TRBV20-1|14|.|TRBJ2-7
CSAPGGGLFDEQYF
TGCAGTGCCCCTGGGGGGGGGCTTTTCGACGAGCAGTACTTC
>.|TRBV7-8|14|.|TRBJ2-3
CASSQDTGIDTQYF
TGTGCCAGCAGCCAAGATACAGGAATAGATACGCAGTATTTT
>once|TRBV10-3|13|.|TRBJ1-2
CAISEAGVYGYTF
TGTGCCATCAGTGAGGCAGGGGTTTATGGCTACACCTTC
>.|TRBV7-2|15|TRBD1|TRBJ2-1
CASTLDRGRANEQFF
TGTGCCAGCACCCTCGACAGGGGCCGTGCCAATGAGCAGTTCTTC
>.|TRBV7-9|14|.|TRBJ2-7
CASSTRKPVYEQYF
TGTGCCAGCAGCACAAGGAAGCCAGTATACGAGCAGTACTTC
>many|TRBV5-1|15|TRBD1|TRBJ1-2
CASSPKTGFDYGYTF
TGCGCCAGCAGCCCAAAGACAGGGTTCGACTATGGCTACACCTTC
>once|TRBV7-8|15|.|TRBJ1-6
CASSLQTAHNSPLHF
TGTGCCAGCAGCCTACAGACAGCTCATAATTCACCCCTCCACTTT
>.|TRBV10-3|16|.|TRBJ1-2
CASTGSPSTRSYGYTF
TGTGCCAGCACTGGATCCCCAAGTACCCGGAGCTATGGCTACACCTTC
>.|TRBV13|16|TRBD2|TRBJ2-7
CASSWALAGVRHEQYF
TGTGCCAGCAGCTGGGCCCTAGCGGGAGTTAGGCACGAGCAGTACTTC
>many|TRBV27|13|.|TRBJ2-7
CASSFLLEYEQYF
TGTGCCAGCAGTTTCCTACTAGAATACGAGCAGTACTTC